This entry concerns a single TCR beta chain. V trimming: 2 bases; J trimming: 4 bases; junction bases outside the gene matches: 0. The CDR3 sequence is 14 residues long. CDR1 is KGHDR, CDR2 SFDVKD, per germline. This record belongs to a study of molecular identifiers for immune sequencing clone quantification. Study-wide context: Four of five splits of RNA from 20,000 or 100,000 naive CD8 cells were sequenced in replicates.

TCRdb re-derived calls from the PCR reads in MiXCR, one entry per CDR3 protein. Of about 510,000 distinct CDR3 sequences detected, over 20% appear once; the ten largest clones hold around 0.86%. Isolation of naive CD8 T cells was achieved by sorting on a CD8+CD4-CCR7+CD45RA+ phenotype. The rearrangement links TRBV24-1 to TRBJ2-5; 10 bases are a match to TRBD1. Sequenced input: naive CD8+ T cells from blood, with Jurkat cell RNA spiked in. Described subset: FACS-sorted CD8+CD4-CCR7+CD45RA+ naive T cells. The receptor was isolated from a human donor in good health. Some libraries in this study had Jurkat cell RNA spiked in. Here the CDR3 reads CATSDWTGGETQYF. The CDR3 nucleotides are TGTGCCACCAGTGATTGGACAGGGGGAGAGACCCAGTACTTC.